This TCR beta chain was identified in a study of T cells of healthy individuals (dated by TCRdb to the late 2010s). The library was generated by 5' RACE. The data were produced on an Illumina MiSeq. In-frame beta chains were kept once TCRdb had trimmed the public reads at Q25 with fastp and called clones with MiXCR. Entries are consolidated by CDR3 protein sequence, retaining the most common genes and DNA. The sample data list 65,000 to 95,000 distinct CDR3 sequences, and approximately 5.4% of these were observed just once. 7.5% of the sample lies in the top ten. This clonotype came up many times. This receptor's antigen is unknown. Base-call qualities are not available, and no considerably larger clone is one nucleotide away. The CDR3 numbers 15 residues from cysteine through phenylalanine. CDR3 DNA is the only sequence kept; it has 45 bases, read in frame from the first base. In the germline V gene, CDR1 corresponds to LGHNA and CDR2 to YSLEER. V is pared back by 4 bases and J by 5 bases, with 16 bases lying between the germline termini.

The sequence derives from a female donor in good health. Recombination connected TRBV4-3 to TRBJ2-3; a tentative D call is TRBD2 (6 bases match). The sequenced DNA: TGCGCCAGCAGCCTCCGACTAGAGAGAGGAGATACGCAGTATTTT. Protein translation: CASSLRLERGDTQYF.